This T cell receptor beta chain was profiled in a study of cytomegalovirus exposure and HLA in healthy donors. The CDR3 covers 14 residues. The V end lost 9 bases, the J end lost 7 bases, and 22 bases lay between the germline ends. The germline gives CDR1 MGHDK, CDR2 SYGVNS. Study results and limitations: Versus the 666-donor mean, an Asian-associated ancestry cluster reportedly showed fewer N-insertions in a later analysis.

This clone is medium-sized (0.01 to 0.1%) in the sample. Its specificity is not known. Amplification used 60 Vbeta primers and 13 Jbeta primers. Some clones are missing from TCRdb's copy, which holds only in-frame ones; the method was immunoSEQ multiplex PCR. The sample has roughly 290,000 clones, roughly 80% seen once. Donors had nominal health at sampling but likely had unrecorded immune exposures. This receptor was obtained from a girl aged 2 to 10 in good health and CMV-seronegative. V usage is TRBV25-1 and J usage is TRBJ2-7, with D perhaps matching TRBD1 (6 bases). Sequencing was performed on PBMCs. CDR3 sequence reads: CASQEPQDSSEQYF. The CDR3 coding sequence is TGTGCCAGTCAGGAGCCCCAGGACAGCTCGGAGCAGTACTTC.